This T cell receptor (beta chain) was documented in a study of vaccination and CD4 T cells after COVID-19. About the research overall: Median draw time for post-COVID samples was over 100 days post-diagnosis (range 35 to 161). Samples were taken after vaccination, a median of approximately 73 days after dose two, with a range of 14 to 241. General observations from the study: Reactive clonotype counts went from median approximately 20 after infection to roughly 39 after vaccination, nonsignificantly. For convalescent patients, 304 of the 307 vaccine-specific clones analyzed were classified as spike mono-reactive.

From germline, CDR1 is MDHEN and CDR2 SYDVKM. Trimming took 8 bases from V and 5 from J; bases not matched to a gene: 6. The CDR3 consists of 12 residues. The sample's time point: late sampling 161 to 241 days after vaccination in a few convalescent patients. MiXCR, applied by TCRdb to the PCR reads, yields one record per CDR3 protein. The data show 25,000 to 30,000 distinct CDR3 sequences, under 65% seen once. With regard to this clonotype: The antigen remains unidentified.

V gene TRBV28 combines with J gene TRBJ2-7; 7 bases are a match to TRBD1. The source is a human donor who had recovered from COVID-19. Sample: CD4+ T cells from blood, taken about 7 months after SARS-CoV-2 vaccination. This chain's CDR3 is CASGVTGNEQYF. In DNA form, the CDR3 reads TGTGCCAGCGGAGTGACAGGGAACGAGCAGTACTTC.